The 4 T cell receptor beta chains given below trace back to one sample, sequenced in a study of control samples from healthy donors and cancer patients. This table comes from immunoSEQ multiplex PCR, and its TCRdb copy is limited to in-frame clones, with some not included. The sample lists about 150,000 clones; approximately 94% were seen once. Specimen: blood. These receptors came from a woman aged 18-35 years in good health.

The chain uses TRBV28 and TRBJ2-5, with TRBD2 as a possible D gene (6 bases). The germline V gene has CDR1 MDHEN and CDR2 SYDVKM. This CDR3 spans 14 amino acids. V was shortened by 5 bases and J by 0 bases, with 10 bases between the two germline ends. DNA of the CDR3: TGTGCCAGCAGTAAAGGGACTTACCAAGAGACCCAGTACTTC. Encoded protein: CASSKGTYQETQYF.

The chain uses TRBV28 and TRBJ1-1; D remains ambiguous. CDR1 is MDHEN, CDR2 SYDVKM, per germline. The CDR3 has 12 amino acids. DNA for the CDR3: TGTGCTACCACGGTCGGGGACACTGAAGCTTTCTTT. It is translated as CATTVGDTEAFF.

This chain uses TRBV4-1 with TRBJ2-1, with 8 bases aligning to TRBD1. Looked up from germline, CDR1 is MGHRA and CDR2 is YSYEKL. The ends lost 1 base at V and 3 bases at J; junction bases unmatched: 2. This CDR3 region has 15 residues. The CDR3, as DNA: TGCGCCAGCAGCCAAGGACAGGGGCACTACAATGAGCAGTTCTTC. Translating it yields CASSQGQGHYNEQFF.

V gene TRBV24-1 combines with J gene TRBJ2-1, with 9 bases fitting TRBD2. Germline assignment: CDR1 KGHDR and CDR2 SFDVKD. CDR3 length equals 16 residues. V trimming: 2 bases; J trimming: 9 bases; junction bases outside the gene matches: 10. This CDR3 reads CATSDSSAGGLGEQFF. CDR3 bases: TGTGCCACCAGTGATTCCTCGGCGGGGGGGCTAGGTGAGCAGTTCTTC.